This T cell receptor (beta chain) was found in a study of cytotoxic CD8 clonotypes in ibrutinib-treated CLL. Study at large: With a range of 6 to 36, the median treatment time before response samples were taken was roughly 12 months. Productive templates per sample averaged 255,043; productive rearrangements, just under 95,000.

Study outcomes and limitations: The clonality went up when patients responded to ibrutinib and dropped back toward baseline at progression. With treatment, public clonotypes, which were uncommon, either contracted or remained stable.

This CDR3 is built from 14 residues. Germline V lookup: CDR1 MGHDK, CDR2 SYGVNS. V lost 4 bases to trimming and J lost 5 bases, with 12 bases between them. Sequencing was performed with immunoSEQ multiplex PCR; in TCRdb, only in-frame clones are kept and a portion is missing. The table lists more than 85,000 clones, almost 80% of them singletons. With regard to this clone: What it binds is not known.

The sequencing here drew on PBMCs, taken after 12 months of ibrutinib treatment. V is TRBV25-1 and J is TRBJ1-5; the D is unclear. This receptor was identified in a human donor with chronic lymphocytic leukemia. CDR3 amino acids: CASSGGGSDQPQHF. The CDR3 DNA is TGTGCCAGCAGTGGAGGAGGGTCCGATCAGCCCCAGCATTTT.